A single sample is the source of the 18 T cell receptor beta chains below, sequenced in a study of cytomegalovirus exposure and HLA in healthy donors. Primers for the PCR totalled 60 Vbeta and 13 Jbeta. This table comes from immunoSEQ multiplex PCR, and its TCRdb copy is limited to in-frame clones, with some not included. The data show 150,000 to 200,000 clones, with 77% seen just once and about 1.5% held by the top ten. The material sequenced was PBMCs. Receptors were obtained from a man between 18 and 35 years old in good health and CMV-seronegative.

This sequence joins TRBV30 and TRBJ1-2, with D maybe TRBD1 (5 bases). Germline values: CDR1 GTSNPN, CDR2 SVGIG (reference sequence). Trimming left V 5 bases short and J 4 bases short, with 38 bases between. The CDR3 covers 21 residues. The DNA of the CDR3 is TGTGCCTGGTATCCGGGACTGATATTTATCCCGGAACAAACTTCGGCCTATGGCTACACCTTC. Amino acid sequence: CAWYPGLIFIPEQTSAYGYTF.

This clone was seen a few times. The J gene is TRBJ2-6, the V gene TRBV25-1; 8 bases are shared with TRBD1. This CDR3 is 15 amino acids long. J lost 3 bases, V lost 4 bases, and 2 bases had no gene match. CDR1 MGHDK and CDR2 SYGVNS come from the germline V gene. CDR3 nucleotide sequence: TGTGCCAGCAGTGTAACAGGGGGTGGGGCCAACGTCCTGACTTTC. Amino acid sequence: CASSVTGGGANVLTF. Variable domain in full (rest from reference TRBV25-1 and TRBJ2-6): EADIYQTPRYLVIGTGKKITLECSQTMGHDKMYWYQQDPGMELHLIHYSYGVNSTEKGDLSSESTVSRIRTEHFPLTLESARPSHTSQYLCASSVTGGGANVLTFGAGSRLTVL.

The gene calls are TRBV11-1 and TRBJ1-4; unclear D gene. Trimming pared 3 bases from V and 8 bases from J, leaving 10 bases between. This CDR3 is 13 amino acids long. In germline, CDR1 is SGHAT, CDR2 FQDESV (reference sequence). This chain's CDR3 is CASSFRLGEKLFF. The CDR3 DNA reads TGTGCCAGCAGCTTTCGCCTTGGCGAAAAACTGTTTTTT.

V is TRBV30 and J is TRBJ1-5; D is uncertain. This CDR3 is built from 12 residues. V was shortened by 1 base and J by 7 bases, with 8 bases between the two germline ends. Germline V gene lookup returns CDR1 GTSNPN and CDR2 SVGIG (reference sequence). CDR3 region: CAWSAPRQPQHF. The DNA of the CDR3 is TGTGCCTGGAGTGCCCCTAGGCAGCCCCAGCATTTT.

The V and J genes are TRBV9 and TRBJ1-1; no clear D. Trimming left V 0 bases short and J 7 bases short, with 22 bases between. This CDR3 is built from 17 residues. The germline V gene has CDR1 SGDLS and CDR2 YYNGEE. The CDR3 loop reads CASSVGPLPHRLNEAFF. CDR3 nucleotide sequence: TGTGCCAGCAGCGTAGGTCCCCTACCACACCGACTCAATGAAGCTTTCTTT.

The gene calls are TRBV10-3 and TRBJ1-3; 9 bases align to TRBD1. Germline CDR1 ENHRY, CDR2 SYGVKD. The CDR3 is made up of 17 amino acids. V dropped 5 bases and J dropped 4; count of bases not matched to a gene: 12. The CDR3 sequence: CAISTDRTGAFGNTIYF. The CDR3, as DNA: TGTGCCATCAGTACTGATCGGACAGGGGCGTTCGGAAACACCATATATTTT.

The rearrangement links TRBV27 to TRBJ2-7, with 9 bases that match TRBD1. CDR1 and CDR2 (germline): MNHEY, SMNVEV (reference sequence). J was trimmed by 2 bases and V by 6 bases; bases with no gene match: 8. This CDR3 has 15 amino acids. CDR3 protein: CASRLKRQGAYEQYF. The CDR3 region has the DNA TGTGCCAGCAGGTTAAAAAGACAGGGGGCCTACGAGCAGTACTTC.

The gene calls are TRBV6-5 and TRBJ2-5, with D possibly TRBD1 on 6 matching bases. The J call may be mistaken, given a closer DNA end match to TRBJ2-7. The CDR3 is 15 amino acids. The V gene's germline CDR1 is MNHEY and CDR2 SVGAGI. The CDR3 spells CASSSSQGKLYEQYF. CDR3 DNA sequence: TGTGCCAGCAGTTCCTCACAGGGAAAACTGTACGAGCAGTACTTC.

The rearrangement joins TRBV19 to TRBJ2-5; D unclear. The CDR3 covers 13 residues. V was pared by 5 bases and J by 1 base, with 8 bases between. Germline V CDR1 and CDR2: LNHDA, SQIVND (reference sequence). For the CDR3, the DNA is TGTGCCAGTAGTTCCCCACTCCAAGAGACCCAGTACTTC. Protein: CASSSPLQETQYF.

This clone came up a few times. The J gene is TRBJ2-1, the V gene TRBV5-4; possible D gene TRBD2, 5 bases. This CDR3 spans 16 amino acids. Germline values: CDR1 SGHNT, CDR2 YYREEE (reference sequence). Trimming removed 0 bases at V and 1 base at J, with 11 bases between. The CDR3 nucleotides are TGTGCCAGCAGCTTGGGAGGGCCCAGTTCCTACAATGAGCAGTTCTTC. This encodes CASSLGGPSSYNEQFF.

The J gene is TRBJ2-3, the V gene TRBV10-1, with TRBD2 identical over 10 bases. This CDR3 region has 15 residues. Germline CDR1 WNHNN, CDR2 SYGVQD (reference sequence). The V and J ends lost 9 bases and 4 bases, in that order; junction bases with no gene match: 10. CDR3 residues: CARCGLAGGPDTQYF. The CDR3 DNA follows: TGCGCCAGGTGTGGGTTAGCGGGAGGACCAGATACGCAGTATTTT.

The rearrangement links TRBV19 to TRBJ2-7; 7 positions agree with TRBD2. The trim removed 8 bases at V and 6 bases at J, leaving 7 bases unmatched. Germline V gene sequence: CDR1 LNHDA, CDR2 SQIVND (reference sequence). This CDR3 is built from 12 residues. The CDR3 protein is CASSASGGEQYF. The CDR3 region has the DNA TGTGCCAGTTCCGCCTCGGGGGGCGAGCAGTACTTC.

The rearrangement uses TRBV6-1 and TRBJ1-5, with D hard to call. In germline, CDR1 is MNHNS, CDR2 SASEGT. CDR3 length equals 11 residues. V was cut by 2 bases and J by 6 bases, with 2 bases left in between. This CDR3 reads CASSELQPQHF. CDR3 sequence (DNA): TGTGCCAGCAGTGAACTTCAGCCCCAGCATTTT.

The rearrangement links TRBV9 to TRBJ2-4; D is possibly TRBD2 (5 bases). The CDR3 contains 13 residues. From germline, CDR1 is SGDLS and CDR2 YYNGEE. V shed 3 bases and J shed 8 bases, with 12 bases lying between them. The CDR3: CASSAEALDIQYF. The CDR3 DNA reads as TGTGCCAGCAGCGCGGAGGCCCTCGACATTCAGTACTTC.

The rearrangement uses TRBV6-5 and TRBJ1-2, with 7 bases fitting TRBD1. CDR3 length: 15 amino acids. V dropped 4 bases and J dropped 4; count of bases not matched to a gene: 9. Germline V gene data show CDR1 as MNHEY and CDR2 as SVGAGI. The CDR3 protein is CASSSHSTGSYGYTF. CDR3 bases: TGTGCCAGCAGTTCCCACTCGACAGGGAGCTATGGCTACACCTTC.

The DNA for the CDR3 is TGTGCCAGCAGCTTGGAGCTTTCTAGCACAGATACGCAGTATTTT. Protein product: CASSLELSSTDTQYF. The rearrangement joins TRBV5-6 to TRBJ2-3; D not resolved. This CDR3 is built from 15 residues. Trimming left V 0 bases short and J 0 bases short, with 8 bases between. Germline loops: CDR1 SGHDT, CDR2 YYEEEE.

The V call is TRBV11-2, the J call TRBJ2-1, with 9 positions matching TRBD2. The CDR3 consists of 18 residues. V trimming: 0 bases; J trimming: 6 bases; junction bases outside the gene matches: 12. From germline, CDR1 is SGHAT and CDR2 FQNNGV. CDR3 residues: CASSLDPTGVAGANEQFF. DNA for the CDR3: TGTGCCAGCAGCTTAGACCCTACGGGGGTAGCGGGGGCCAATGAGCAGTTCTTC.

This rearrangement joins TRBV18 to TRBJ1-1; D gene unclear. Germline CDR1 and CDR2: KGHSH and LQKENI. The CDR3 runs to 14 residues. Between the trimmed V and J ends, which lost 4 bases and 1 base, there was a span of 10 bases. CDR3 sequence: CASSRDGANTEAFF. The DNA for the CDR3 is TGTGCCAGCTCACGCGACGGAGCGAACACTGAAGCTTTCTTT.